The entry below describes one T cell receptor beta chain. The antigen is undetermined. This record comes from a study of cytomegalovirus exposure and HLA in healthy donors. Study as a whole: T cells numbering about 180 million yielded some 120 million unique TCR beta sequences in an earlier analysis.

Study-wide findings and caveats: Published work reported that the classifier diagnosed cytomegalovirus status with high specificity and sensitivity. The authors excluded some V segments, including TRBV6-2 and TRBV6-3, as indistinguishable.

The CDR3 contains 16 residues. Germline loops: CDR1 MRHNA, CDR2 SNTAGT. V was pared by 4 bases and J by 4 bases, with 7 bases of the junction left unmatched. When sampled, the donors appeared nominally healthy, though they likely had unrecorded immune exposures. The study ran its PCR with 60 Vbeta and 13 Jbeta primers. Repertoires were generated with immunoSEQ multiplex PCR, while TCRdb's copy carries only in-frame clones and drops some. The table records some 130,000 clones, 75% to 85% of them present only once. Sequencing was performed on PBMCs. The TCR comes from a male donor in good health and CMV-seronegative. The rearrangement links TRBV6-4 to TRBJ2-1, with 10 bases lining up with TRBD2. The CDR3 DNA is TGTGCCAGCAGTGCACAGAGCGGGGGGGGTTACAATGAGCAGTTCTTC. Amino acid sequence: CASSAQSGGGYNEQFF.